This passage covers 16 T cell receptor beta chains from one sample sequenced in a study of cytomegalovirus exposure and HLA in healthy donors. The primer mix had 60 Vbeta and 13 Jbeta primers. Only in-frame clones appear in the TCRdb table, and some are missing; sequencing was by immunoSEQ multiplex PCR. The table includes about 200,000 clones, roughly 85% detected once. Material for sequencing was PBMCs. The receptor set was obtained from a woman in her forties or fifties in good health and CMV-seronegative.

This clone was detected only a few times. The V and J genes are TRBV4-3 and TRBJ2-1; 13 nucleotides match TRBD2. CDR3 length: 16 amino acids. Germline V gives CDR1 LGHNA, CDR2 YSLEER. Trimming at V came to 0 bases and at J to 10 bases, leaving 6 bases not matched to a gene. CDR3 sequence: CASSQEGLAGVDEQFF. The CDR3 DNA reads as TGCGCCAGCAGCCAAGAAGGACTAGCGGGAGTTGACGAGCAGTTCTTC.

The CDR3 DNA reads as TGCGCCAGCAGCTGGACAGCGGAGTACGAGCAGTACTTC. Protein product: CASSWTAEYEQYF. This rearrangement joins TRBV5-1 to TRBJ2-7; possibly TRBD1 for D (6 bases). Germline values: CDR1 SGHRS, CDR2 YFSETQ. V lost 3 bases, J lost 4 bases, and 11 bases lay in between. The CDR3 is 13 amino acids.

The chain carries TRBV9 and TRBJ1-5, with D maybe TRBD1 (6 bases). With 7 bases removed from V and 2 bases from J, the gap between germline ends came to 16 bases. The CDR3 has 15 residues. Germline CDR1 reads SGDLS; CDR2 reads YYNGEE. The CDR3 spells CASSRGGEGNQPQHF. In nucleotides, the CDR3 is TGTGCCAGCTCGAGGGGGGGGGAGGGCAATCAGCCCCAGCATTTT.

This sequence joins TRBV6-6 and TRBJ1-2; no firm D call. This CDR3 is 12 amino acids long. The V end lost 0 bases, the J end lost 6 bases, and 5 bases lay between the germline ends. Germline V lookup: CDR1 MNHNY, CDR2 SVGAGI (reference sequence). CDR3: CASSYSEDGYTF. In nucleotides, the CDR3 is TGTGCCAGCAGTTACTCGGAGGATGGCTACACCTTC.

This chain connects TRBV6-5 to TRBJ1-4; a possible D gene is TRBD1 (5 bases). CDR1 and CDR2 from the germline V gene are MNHEY and SVGAGI. The length of the CDR3 is 15 residues. Between the trimmed V and J ends, which lost 2 bases and 4 bases, there was a span of 11 bases. The CDR3 DNA reads as TGTGCCAGCAGTTACGAGGCAGGGTTTAATGAAAAACTGTTTTTT. This gives the protein CASSYEAGFNEKLFF.

As for this clone: Other DNA sequences in this specimen translate into the identical CDR3. V usage is TRBV6-6 and J usage is TRBJ2-1; D remains unclear. Germline values: CDR1 MNHNY, CDR2 SVGAGI (reference sequence). CDR3 length equals 13 residues. V lost 4 bases to trimming and J lost 5 bases, with 9 bases between them. CDR3 sequence (DNA): TGTGCCAGCAGTTCTCCCCTTGACAATGAGCAGTTCTTC. Its protein is CASSSPLDNEQFF.

The chain uses TRBV7-9 and TRBJ2-3, with D possibly being TRBD2 (5 bases). This CDR3 has 15 residues. The V and J ends lost 0 bases and 0 bases respectively, with 7 bases between them. Germline V lookup: CDR1 SEHNR, CDR2 FQNEAQ (reference sequence). The CDR3 DNA reads TGTGCCAGCAGCTTAGCTAGCGTGAGCACAGATACGCAGTATTTT. Amino acids: CASSLASVSTDTQYF.

In regard to this clone: The sample has other DNA sequences that encode this CDR3 too. The V gene is TRBV27, the J gene TRBJ2-7; D is uncertain. V gave up 3 bases and J gave up 0 bases, with 6 bases separating them. The germline CDR1 and CDR2 sequences are MNHEY and SMNVEV (reference sequence). This CDR3 has 13 amino acids. The CDR3 sequence is CASSLAASYEQYF. CDR3 coding DNA: TGTGCCAGCAGTTTGGCTGCCTCCTACGAGCAGTACTTC.

The rearrangement joins TRBV30 to TRBJ2-5, with 7 positions matching TRBD2. CDR1 is GTSNPN, CDR2 SVGIG, per germline (reference sequence). The CDR3 covers 14 residues. After removal of 3 bases from V and 3 bases from J, the junction contained 7 bases not matched to a gene. The CDR3 coding sequence is TGTGCCTGGAGCCCGGGAGGAATTAAAGAGACCCAGTACTTC. It encodes CAWSPGGIKETQYF. The full variable domain, in which reference TRBV30 and TRBJ2-5 provide the parts outside the CDR3, is SQTIHQWPATLVQPVGSPLSLECTVEGTSNPNLYWYRQAAGRGLQLLFYSVGIGQISSEVPQNLSASRPQDRQFILSSKKLLLSDSGFYLCAWSPGGIKETQYFGPGTRLLVL.

The table lists this clone with a count of one. The chain combines TRBV5-8 with TRBJ2-7; 11 positions match TRBD1. The V gene's germline CDR1 is SGHTS and CDR2 YDEGEE. J lost 4 bases, V lost 2 bases, and 2 bases had no gene match. This CDR3 has 14 residues. The DNA for the CDR3 is TGTGCCAGCAGCTTCCGGGACAGGGGGTACGAGCAGTACTTC. Amino acid sequence: CASSFRDRGYEQYF.

This chain connects TRBV29-1 to TRBJ2-1; 7 nucleotides align to TRBD1. V lost 0 bases and J lost 7; bases outside the gene matches: 6. CDR1 and CDR2 from the germline V gene are SQVTM and ANQGSEA. This CDR3 is 14 amino acids long. The CDR3 sequence is CSVEDYGTENEQFF. In DNA form, the CDR3 reads TGCAGCGTTGAAGATTACGGGACAGAGAATGAGCAGTTCTTC.

The chain carries TRBV7-9 and TRBJ2-7; TRBD1 matches at 9 bases. There are 14 residues in the CDR3. CDR1 SEHNR and CDR2 FQNEAQ come from the germline V gene (reference sequence). The V and J ends lost 6 bases and 3 bases, in that order; junction bases with no gene match: 6. Here the CDR3 reads CASSSNRGLYEQYF. CDR3 coding DNA: TGTGCCAGCAGTTCCAACAGGGGGCTCTACGAGCAGTACTTC.

This chain uses TRBV27 with TRBJ2-7, with a tentative D call TRBD1 (5 bases). Per germline, CDR1 MNHEY and CDR2 SMNVEV (reference sequence). The CDR3 runs to 14 residues. Trimming took off 2 bases at V and 1 base at J, with 9 bases between the two ends. The CDR3 loop reads CASSLKTASYEQYF. In DNA, the CDR3 is TGTGCCAGCAGTTTAAAGACAGCATCCTACGAGCAGTACTTC.

This chain links TRBV9 with TRBJ1-4, with D possibly being TRBD1 (6 bases). The CDR3 loop spans 16 amino acids. Germline V lookup: CDR1 SGDLS, CDR2 YYNGEE. The germline V and J ends were trimmed by 0 bases and 0 bases, with 9 bases remaining between them. CDR3 in DNA: TGTGCCAGCAGCGTAGGAGGGGGAACAACTAATGAAAAACTGTTTTTT. The encoded protein is CASSVGGGTTNEKLFF.

The V call is TRBV4-1, the J call TRBJ2-1, with 10 nucleotides matching TRBD2. This CDR3 spans 13 amino acids. In germline, CDR1 is MGHRA, CDR2 YSYEKL. V gave up 9 bases and J gave up 10 bases; unmatched junction bases: 9. CDR3 DNA: TGCGCCAGTCGGCCCCTAGCGGGAGAGGAGCAGTTCTTC. It translates to CASRPLAGEEQFF.

The chain's CDR3 is CASSSPRTGGSEKLFF. The CDR3 region has the DNA TGTGCCAGCAGTTCCCCCCGGACAGGGGGCAGTGAAAAACTGTTTTTT. The V call is TRBV27, the J call TRBJ1-4; TRBD1 matches 11 bases. The germline V gene has CDR1 MNHEY and CDR2 SMNVEV (reference sequence). The V gene end was trimmed by 4 bases and the J gene end by 7 bases; junction bases not matched to a gene: 8. The CDR3 is 16 residues long.